This entry lists 27 T cell receptor beta chains sequenced from one sample in a study of control samples from healthy donors and cancer patients. Measured with immunoSEQ multiplex PCR; TCRdb has only the in-frame clones, and not every one. Its listing shows some 190,000 clones. Sequenced sample: blood. The origin of the receptors is a woman aged 25 to 39 in good health.

The J gene is TRBJ2-7, the V gene TRBV6-1, with D maybe TRBD2 (6 bases). This CDR3 spans 12 amino acids. Germline lookup yields CDR1 MNHNS and CDR2 SASEGT. V lost 3 bases and J 4 bases, leaving 7 bases between the germline ends. This CDR3 is CASSDGRYEQYF. The DNA of the CDR3 is TGTGCCAGCAGTGATGGGAGGTACGAGCAGTACTTC.

The chain couples TRBV19 to TRBJ1-4; no firm D call. The CDR3 covers 12 residues. Trimming took 6 bases from V and 5 from J, leaving 7 bases between them. The germline CDR1 and CDR2 sequences are LNHDA and SQIVND (reference sequence). The CDR3 here is CASRHPNEKLFF. The CDR3 coding sequence is TGTGCCAGTAGACACCCGAATGAAAAACTGTTTTTT.

The chain employs TRBV2 and TRBJ1-1; D perhaps matches TRBD1 (6 bases). With 8 bases removed from V and 2 bases from J, the gap between germline ends came to 12 bases. This CDR3 has 13 residues. Germline CDR1 reads SNHLY; CDR2 reads FYNNEI. CDR3 nucleotide sequence: TGTGCCAGCGGGGGGCCGGGAAACACTGAAGCTTTCTTT. Amino acid sequence: CASGGPGNTEAFF.

This rearrangement joins TRBV11-3 to TRBJ2-6, with a possible D match to TRBD2 (7 bases). V gave up 5 bases and J gave up 0 bases, with 11 bases separating them. The CDR3 consists of 16 residues. Germline assignment: CDR1 SGHNT and CDR2 YENEEA. For the CDR3, the DNA is TGTGCCAGCAGCCTGGGAGGGGGCTCTGGGGCCAACGTCCTGACTTTC. As protein: CASSLGGGSGANVLTF.

The chain links TRBV27 to TRBJ2-3; D is possibly TRBD1 or TRBD2 (5 bases each). CDR1 and CDR2 (germline): MNHEY, SMNVEV (reference sequence). The V gene lost 3 bases and the J gene lost 5 bases, with 9 bases spanning the gap. This CDR3 is built from 13 residues. CDR3 protein: CASSFIGGDTQYF. The CDR3 DNA sequence: TGTGCCAGCAGTTTCATTGGGGGAGATACGCAGTATTTT.

The chain carries TRBV12-3 or TRBV12-4 and TRBJ1-2; D uncertain. The CDR3 contains 13 residues. Trimming stripped 3 bases from V and 1 base from J, with 6 bases between. The CDR3 here is CASSFLNNYGYTF. In DNA, the CDR3 is TGTGCCAGCAGTTTTTTGAATAACTATGGCTACACCTTC.

This sequence joins TRBV5-5 and TRBJ1-6; D is perhaps TRBD1 (5 bases). Trimming stripped 3 bases from V and 9 bases from J, with 10 bases between. This CDR3 has 13 residues. Per germline, CDR1 SGHKS and CDR2 YYEKEE (reference sequence). This CDR3 reads CASSSLDISPLHF. The CDR3 bases are TGTGCCAGCAGCTCCCTGGACATTTCACCCCTCCACTTT.

The gene calls are TRBV10-3 and TRBJ2-3; a weak D match, TRBD2 (6 bases). The V and J ends lost 10 bases and 3 bases respectively, with 17 bases between them. The CDR3 spans 14 residues. Germline V lookup: CDR1 ENHRY, CDR2 SYGVKD. The CDR3 DNA reads TGTGCCAGCGGCCTTTCGGGGGTTACAGATACGCAGTATTTT. This gives the protein CASGLSGVTDTQYF.

The V and J genes are TRBV7-8 and TRBJ1-1; D not certain. Germline CDR1 and CDR2: SGHVS and FQNEAQ. The CDR3 runs 11 residues. The V end lost 5 bases, the J end lost 7 bases, and 8 bases lay between the germline ends. CDR3 in amino acids: CASSPSGEAFF. The CDR3 DNA reads as TGTGCCAGCAGCCCTTCGGGTGAAGCTTTCTTT.

The V call is TRBV19, the J call TRBJ1-5, with D possibly being TRBD1 (5 bases). CDR1 is LNHDA and CDR2 is SQIVND in the germline V gene (reference sequence). V lost 7 bases to trimming and J lost 0 bases, with 13 bases between them. The CDR3 totals 15 residues. In nucleotides, the CDR3 is TGTGCCAGTATTGGCAGGGTGGATAGCAATCAGCCCCAGCATTTT. Translation gives CASIGRVDSNQPQHF. Filled out from reference TRBV19 and TRBJ1-5, the complete variable domain reads DGGITQSPKYLFRKEGQNVTLSCEQNLNHDAMYWYRQDPGQGLRLIYYSQIVNDFQKGDIAEGYSVSREKKESFPLTVTSAQKNPTAFYLCASIGRVDSNQPQHFGDGTRLSIL.

The chain is built from TRBV21-1 and TRBJ2-7. TRBV21-1 has pseudogene status. This CDR3 comprises 18 residues. The CDR3 DNA follows: TGTGCCAGCAGCAAAGCCCTACCCCGTCTGAGGGGTCGTAGCGAGCAGTACTTC. Amino acid sequence: CASSKALPRLRGRSEQYF.

The V call is TRBV11-1, the J call TRBJ1-6, with 9 bases matching TRBD1. The CDR3 totals 15 residues. Germline V gives CDR1 SGHAT, CDR2 FQDESV (reference sequence). V lost 3 bases, J lost 14 bases, and 11 bases stayed unmatched. CDR3 nucleotides: TGTGCCAGCAGCTTGGACAGGGGAGAGGACCTCACCCTCCACTTT. As protein: CASSLDRGEDLTLHF.

The chain couples TRBV6-5 to TRBJ1-5, with TRBD1 matching over 11 bases. J lost 4 bases, V lost 8 bases, and 7 bases had no gene match. The CDR3 loop spans 15 amino acids. Per the germline V gene, CDR1 is MNHEY and CDR2 is SVGAGI. The CDR3 protein is CASSQGDRGNQPQHF. The CDR3 nucleotides are TGTGCCAGCTCCCAGGGGGACAGGGGGAATCAGCCCCAGCATTTT.

The gene calls are TRBV29-1 and TRBJ1-1; D gene ambiguous. Germline CDR1 SQVTM, CDR2 ANQGSEA. The CDR3 has 14 residues. V lost 1 base and J 2 bases, leaving 11 bases between the germline ends. In DNA form, the CDR3 reads TGCAGCGTTGAAGTTTCTCATCAAAACACTGAAGCTTTCTTT. Encoded protein: CSVEVSHQNTEAFF.

This chain joins TRBV5-1 and TRBJ2-7; 9 bases agree with TRBD1. Germline values: CDR1 SGHRS, CDR2 YFSETQ. The CDR3 is 13 amino acids. V was pared by 8 bases and J by 4 bases, with 7 bases of the junction left unmatched. CDR3 sequence reads: CASARDRDYEQYF. Written as DNA, the CDR3 is TGCGCCAGTGCCCGGGACAGGGATTACGAGCAGTACTTC. Variable domain in full (rest from reference TRBV5-1 and TRBJ2-7): KAGVTQTPRYLIKTRGQQVTLSCSPISGHRSVSWYQQTPGQGLQFLFEYFSETQRNKGNFPGRFSGRQFSNSRSEMNVSTLELGDSALYLCASARDRDYEQYFGPGTRLTVT.

The CDR3 bases are TGTGCCAGCAGTCGTCAGGGGGCGTCCGGGGAGCTGTTTTTT. Protein product: CASSRQGASGELFF. V gene TRBV2 combines with J gene TRBJ2-2, with 8 positions matching TRBD1. The CDR3 is 14 amino acids. V shed 5 bases, J shed 6 bases, and the junction held 5 bases outside the gene matches. From germline, CDR1 is SNHLY and CDR2 FYNNEI.

The chain couples TRBV7-9 to TRBJ1-3; D gene ambiguous. The CDR3 extends over 16 amino acids. V was trimmed by 0 bases and J by 1 base, leaving 10 bases between them. Per germline, CDR1 SEHNR and CDR2 FQNEAQ (reference sequence). The CDR3 sequence is CASSLAIGSSGNTIYF. For the CDR3, the DNA is TGTGCCAGCAGCTTAGCGATCGGTAGTTCTGGAAACACCATATATTTT.

This chain links TRBV7-9 with TRBJ1-1, with D unclear. Trimming shortened V by 2 bases and J by 1 base, and 11 bases separated the two germline ends. Germline V gives CDR1 SEHNR, CDR2 FQNEAQ (reference sequence). The CDR3 covers 15 residues. Here the CDR3 DNA reads TGTGCCAGCAGCTTATCGGGGAGAACGAACACTGAAGCTTTCTTT. Its translation: CASSLSGRTNTEAFF.

The chain carries TRBV14 and TRBJ2-2; no clear D. This CDR3 is 15 amino acids long. Germline V gene data show CDR1 as SGHDN and CDR2 as FVKESK. V shed 2 bases and J shed 1 base, with 8 bases lying between them. CDR3 sequence: CASSQSPQNTGELFF. The CDR3 DNA reads TGTGCCAGCAGCCAAAGTCCCCAGAACACCGGGGAGCTGTTTTTT. The entire variable domain, with the rest obtained from reference TRBV14 and TRBJ2-2, is as follows: EAGVTQFPSHSVIEKGQTVTLRCDPISGHDNLYWYRRVMGKEIKFLLHFVKESKQDESGMPNNRFLAERTGGTYSTLKVQPAELEDSGVYFCASSQSPQNTGELFFGEGSRLTVL.

The chain joins TRBV4-3 to TRBJ2-7, with D possibly being TRBD2 (5 bases). The V gene lost 0 bases and the J gene lost 4 bases, with 10 bases spanning the gap. CDR1 LGHNA and CDR2 YSLEER come from the germline V gene. CDR3 size: 14 residues. CDR3 sequence (DNA): TGCGCCAGCAGCCAAGATTCGGGGAGTTACGAGCAGTACTTC. This translates into CASSQDSGSYEQYF.

The CDR3 DNA sequence: TGTGCCAGCAGCTCTTGGATGGGGGGGGGCGGAGAGACCCAGTACTTC. This sequence encodes CASSSWMGGGGETQYF. The gene calls are TRBV11-2 and TRBJ2-5, with D tentatively TRBD2 (7 bases). The CDR3 runs to 16 residues. Germline values: CDR1 SGHAT, CDR2 FQNNGV. Trimming cost V 4 bases and J 4 bases, with 19 bases left between them.

The gene calls are TRBV6-2 or TRBV6-3 and TRBJ1-3, with 9 positions matching TRBD1. Germline loops: CDR1 MNHEY, CDR2 SVGEGT. CDR3 length: 17 residues. With 0 bases clipped from V and 0 bases from J, the junction kept 3 bases outside the gene matches. The CDR3 nucleotides read TGTGCCAGCAGTTACTCGGGACAGGGATTCTCTGGAAACACCATATATTTT. Its protein is CASSYSGQGFSGNTIYF.

V gene TRBV19 combines with J gene TRBJ2-3; 9 bases are shared with TRBD2. J gave up 1 base and V 5 bases, and 10 bases lay outside the gene matches. The CDR3 runs 17 residues. Germline CDR1 and CDR2: LNHDA and SQIVND (reference sequence). CDR3 loop: CASSPRLASGGTDTQYF. The CDR3 DNA is TGTGCCAGTAGTCCCCGTCTCGCTAGCGGGGGCACAGATACGCAGTATTTT.

The rearrangement joins TRBV11-3 to TRBJ1-5; no definite D call. From germline, CDR1 is SGHNT and CDR2 YENEEA. V shed 1 base and J shed 0 bases, with 10 bases lying between them. CDR3 length equals 16 residues. The CDR3: CASSLVLGNSNQPQHF. The CDR3 nucleotides are TGTGCCAGCAGCTTAGTTTTAGGAAATAGCAATCAGCCCCAGCATTTT.

This chain links TRBV5-1 with TRBJ1-4, with unresolved D. The germline V gene encodes CDR1 SGHRS and CDR2 YFSETQ. The germline V and J ends were trimmed by 5 bases and 0 bases, with 17 bases remaining between them. The CDR3 covers 17 residues. The CDR3 nucleotides are TGCGCCAGCAGGCGGAGGTTCACTCTTGCAACTAATGAAAAACTGTTTTTT. Residues: CASRRRFTLATNEKLFF.

The chain links TRBV4-3 to TRBJ2-5; TRBD2 matches 8 bases. Trimming removed 0 bases from V and 5 bases from J; junction bases left unmatched: 11. This CDR3 region has 17 residues. Germline V gene data show CDR1 as LGHNA and CDR2 as YSLEER. The CDR3 reads CASSQDKGASGRETQYF. CDR3 sequence (DNA): TGCGCCAGCAGCCAAGATAAAGGGGCTAGCGGGCGGGAGACCCAGTACTTC.

The chain is built from TRBV6-6 and TRBJ2-1; 11 nucleotides align to TRBD2. Trimming took 6 bases from V and 7 from J; bases not matched to a gene: 11. CDR1 and CDR2 (germline): MNHNY, SVGAGI (reference sequence). The CDR3 totals 16 residues. The CDR3 loop reads CASSQITSGGGNEQFF. The CDR3 DNA reads as TGTGCCAGCAGCCAGATAACTAGCGGGGGTGGGAATGAGCAGTTCTTC.